Below, 25 T cell receptor beta chains from the same sample are listed, as sequenced in a study of CD8+ T cells in alopecia areata. Following extraction, RNA underwent reverse transcription to cDNA, which served as the sequencing template. TCRdb keeps only in-frame clones here, not all; method: immunoSEQ multiplex PCR. This table holds about 140,000 clones, roughly four fifths found once. Treatment denoted: oral pan-JAK inhibitor, 5-10 mg twice daily. This specimen consisted of CD8+ T cells sorted from blood, obtained at week 4, from a patient treated with tofacitinib. The receptor set was obtained from a human donor with alopecia areata.

The genes are TRBV28 and TRBJ2-7; D remains unclear. The CDR3 spans 13 residues. Germline loops: CDR1 MDHEN, CDR2 SYDVKM. The V and J ends lost 5 bases and 3 bases respectively, with 11 bases between them. The CDR3 spells CASSPTSNYEQYF. The CDR3 DNA follows: TGTGCCAGCAGTCCCACATCGAACTACGAGCAGTACTTC. The variable domain in full, completed from reference TRBV28 and TRBJ2-7, reads DVKVTQSSRYLVKRTGEKVFLECVQDMDHENMFWYRQDPGLGLRLIYFSYDVKMKEKGDIPEGYSVSREKKERFSLILESASTNQTSMYLCASSPTSNYEQYFGPGTRLTVT.

V and J are TRBV2 and TRBJ2-5, with a tentative D call TRBD2 (6 bases). The CDR3 loop spans 16 amino acids. The V gene's germline CDR1 is SNHLY and CDR2 FYNNEI. V was trimmed by 5 bases and J by 5 bases, leaving 21 bases between them. CDR3 bases: TGTGCCAGCAGTCCATCCCCGGGGCGCGCGGGGGAGACCCAGTACTTC. The encoded protein is CASSPSPGRAGETQYF.

The chain uses TRBV7-2 and TRBJ1-5; 8 bases align to TRBD1. The CDR3 has 15 amino acids. J gave up 4 bases and V 3 bases, and 5 bases lay outside the gene matches. The germline gives CDR1 SGHTA, CDR2 FQGNSA. The CDR3 spells CASSFGQGLNQPQHF. The CDR3 coding sequence is TGTGCCAGCAGCTTTGGACAGGGTCTAAATCAGCCCCAGCATTTT.

The chain employs TRBV14 and TRBJ1-1; D is unclear. The V gene lost 4 bases and the J gene lost 1 base, with 10 bases spanning the gap. The CDR3 covers 14 residues. Germline V CDR1 and CDR2: SGHDN, FVKESK. CDR3 DNA sequence: TGTGCCAGCAGCCGAACGGCCCCGAACACTGAAGCTTTCTTT. Its translation: CASSRTAPNTEAFF.

This chain links TRBV13 with TRBJ2-3, with 11 bases fitting TRBD2. J was trimmed by 2 bases and V by 5 bases; bases with no gene match: 15. Germline-derived CDR1 and CDR2 are PRHDT and FYEKMQ (reference sequence). This CDR3 comprises 19 residues. CDR3 sequence: CASSLGRIAGGLLTDTQYF. The CDR3 DNA follows: TGTGCCAGCAGCCTCGGCAGAATAGCGGGGGGGCTCCTCACAGATACGCAGTATTTT.

The rearrangement links TRBV6-5 to TRBJ2-7; D is perhaps TRBD1 or TRBD2 (6 bases each). This CDR3 spans 13 amino acids. The V and J ends lost 1 base and 4 bases respectively, with 8 bases between them. CDR1 is MNHEY and CDR2 is SVGAGI in the germline V gene. CDR3: CASSYLGGYEQYF. The CDR3 nucleotides read TGTGCCAGCAGTTACTTAGGGGGGTACGAGCAGTACTTC.

The V gene is TRBV27, the J gene TRBJ1-5; no definite D call. Trimming pared 6 bases from V and 0 bases from J, leaving 9 bases between. The CDR3 spans 14 residues. Germline values: CDR1 MNHEY, CDR2 SMNVEV (reference sequence). The CDR3, as DNA: TGTGCCAGCAGGGAGGGATATAGCAATCAGCCCCAGCATTTT. Translating it yields CASREGYSNQPQHF.

CDR3 bases: TGCAGCGTTGTAAGGGGACAGTATGGCTACACCTTC. This codes for CSVVRGQYGYTF. The rearrangement uses TRBV29-1 and TRBJ1-2, with 7 bases lining up with TRBD1. Germline CDR1 and CDR2: SQVTM and ANQGSEA. The CDR3 is 12 residues long. The V segment lost 4 bases and the J segment 5 bases; nucleotides outside the gene matches: 4. Full variable domain (remainder filled in from reference TRBV29-1 and TRBJ1-2): SAVISQKPSRDICQRGTSLTIQCQVDSQVTMMFWYRQQPGQSLTLIATANQGSEATYESGFVIDKFPISRPNLTFSTLTVSNMSPEDSSIYLCSVVRGQYGYTFGSGTRLTVV.

The chain couples TRBV27 to TRBJ2-7, with TRBD2 as a possible D gene (5 bases). Trimming stripped 3 bases from V and 0 bases from J, with 12 bases between. This CDR3 has 15 amino acids. Germline V gene sequence: CDR1 MNHEY, CDR2 SMNVEV (reference sequence). CDR3 in DNA: TGTGCCAGCAGTTTTGGTGGAGGAAGCTCCTACGAGCAGTACTTC. It yields the protein CASSFGGGSSYEQYF.

This chain uses TRBV29-1 with TRBJ2-1; D call uncertain. V lost 3 bases and J lost 0, with 15 bases in between. The germline V gene has CDR1 SQVTM and CDR2 ANQGSEA. The CDR3 is 16 amino acids. CDR3 sequence reads: CSVDRSSYASYNEQFF. DNA of the CDR3: TGCAGCGTTGACAGAAGTTCCTATGCCTCCTACAATGAGCAGTTCTTC.

The chain employs TRBV19 and TRBJ2-2, with D perhaps TRBD1 or TRBD2 (6 bases each). From germline, CDR1 is LNHDA and CDR2 SQIVND (reference sequence). V was shortened by 6 bases and J by 3 bases, with 11 bases between the two germline ends. The length of the CDR3 is 14 residues. In DNA form, the CDR3 reads TGTGCCAGTAGGAGGGGGGAAGACACCGGGGAGCTGTTTTTT. Protein: CASRRGEDTGELFF.

The chain employs TRBV6-1 and TRBJ2-1; TRBD2 matches 7 bases. CDR3 length equals 15 residues. With V trimmed by 9 bases and J by 7 bases, 15 bases remained unmatched. Germline CDR1 and CDR2: MNHNS and SASEGT. DNA of the CDR3: TGTGCCAGTCACAAACGGGGGGTGAGCATGAATGAGCAGTTCTTC. Protein sequence: CASHKRGVSMNEQFF.

The chain employs TRBV27 and TRBJ2-7; TRBD2 matches 8 bases. Germline CDR1 and CDR2: MNHEY and SMNVEV (reference sequence). The CDR3 sequence is 14 residues long. Trimming at V came to 6 bases and at J to 3 bases, leaving 7 bases not matched to a gene. CDR3 nucleotide sequence: TGTGCCAGCAGCTCTATAGCGGGATTCTACGAGCAGTACTTC. Translating gives CASSSIAGFYEQYF.

CDR3: CATSRDKMASYEQYF. DNA for the CDR3: TGTGCCACCAGCAGAGATAAAATGGCAAGCTACGAGCAGTACTTC. The rearrangement joins TRBV15 to TRBJ2-7; D is unresolved. The CDR3 is 15 residues long. Trimming left V 0 bases short and J 3 bases short, with 12 bases between. Germline V CDR1 and CDR2: LNHNV, YYDKDF (reference sequence). The variable domain in full, with the rest retrieved from reference TRBV15 and TRBJ2-7, is DAMVIQNPRYQVTQFGKPVTLSCSQTLNHNVMYWYQQKSSQAPKLLFHYYDKDFNNEADTPDNFQSRRPNTSFCFLDIRSPGLGDTAMYLCATSRDKMASYEQYFGPGTRLTVT.

The chain links TRBV30 to TRBJ1-1; D gene ambiguous. The CDR3 loop spans 13 amino acids. The V end lost 4 bases, the J end lost 6 bases, and 15 bases lay between the germline ends. Germline V gene lookup returns CDR1 GTSNPN and CDR2 SVGIG (reference sequence). The CDR3 here is CAWIRNARAEAFF. DNA for the CDR3: TGTGCCTGGATACGAAACGCGCGGGCTGAAGCTTTCTTT. Together with reference TRBV30 and TRBJ1-1, the CDR3 gives the full variable domain: SQTIHQWPATLVQPVGSPLSLECTVEGTSNPNLYWYRQAAGRGLQLLFYSVGIGQISSEVPQNLSASRPQDRQFILSSKKLLLSDSGFYLCAWIRNARAEAFFGQGTRLTVV.

The chain uses TRBV6-6 and TRBJ2-7; D is uncertain. Trimming stripped 5 bases from V and 2 bases from J, with 13 bases between. Germline V CDR1 and CDR2: MNHNY, SVGAGI (reference sequence). The CDR3 has 14 residues. The CDR3 loop is CASSPTRPPYEQYF. The CDR3 bases are TGTGCCAGCAGTCCCACAAGGCCCCCCTACGAGCAGTACTTC.

The gene calls are TRBV4-3 and TRBJ2-5; D gene uncertain. The better agreement between TRBJ2-7 and the DNA end casts doubt on the J call. Looked up from germline, CDR1 is LGHNA and CDR2 is YSLEER. The CDR3 consists of 17 residues. CDR3: CASSQDDSGRNNYEQYF. For the CDR3, the DNA is TGCGCCAGCAGCCAAGACGATTCTGGCAGGAACAACTACGAGCAGTACTTC.

The genes are TRBV6-1 and TRBJ2-5, with D perhaps matching TRBD1 or TRBD2 (5 bases each). Trimming removed 2 bases from V and 1 base from J, with 8 bases in between. The CDR3 extends over 14 amino acids. CDR1 is MNHNS, CDR2 SASEGT, per germline. CDR3 coding DNA: TGTGCCAGCAGTGAATGGGGGTCCCAAGAGACCCAGTACTTC. Amino acids: CASSEWGSQETQYF.

This chain connects TRBV7-8 to TRBJ2-7; TRBD2 is a possible D gene (5 bases). V shed 1 base and J shed 7 bases, with 14 bases lying between them. CDR3 size: 14 residues. Germline V gene lookup returns CDR1 SGHVS and CDR2 FQNEAQ. DNA of the CDR3: TGTGCCAGCAGCTTAGGGTCCAGGAGGTATGAGCAGTACTTC. Its protein is CASSLGSRRYEQYF.

The V gene is TRBV4-1, the J gene TRBJ2-7; 8 positions match TRBD1. The CDR3 totals 14 residues. Looked up from germline, CDR1 is MGHRA and CDR2 is YSYEKL. V dropped 4 bases and J dropped 2; count of bases not matched to a gene: 4. The CDR3 nucleotides are TGCGCCAGCAGCCTAAACAGGGGGGCCTACGAGCAGTACTTC. Translating gives CASSLNRGAYEQYF.

The chain combines TRBV5-4 with TRBJ2-1; D not resolved. Germline values: CDR1 SGHNT, CDR2 YYREEE (reference sequence). V was trimmed by 5 bases and J by 1 base, leaving 10 bases between them. This CDR3 has 14 amino acids. In DNA form, the CDR3 reads TGTGCCAGCAGTATGGGCGGTTCCTACAATGAGCAGTTCTTC. This gives the protein CASSMGGSYNEQFF.

The V gene is TRBV11-1, the J gene TRBJ1-2; 7 bases are a match to TRBD1. The CDR3 has 16 amino acids. Germline CDR1 reads SGHAT; CDR2 reads FQDESV (reference sequence). The junction had 10 bases not matched to a gene; V was cut back by 2 bases and J by 4 bases. The CDR3 here is CASSLTGETAGYGYTF. Written as DNA, the CDR3 is TGTGCCAGCAGCTTAACAGGGGAAACGGCGGGCTATGGCTACACCTTC.

The table lists this clone with a count of one. The chain carries TRBV29-1 and TRBJ2-7, with D tentatively TRBD1 or TRBD2 (5 bases each). The CDR3 runs to 14 residues. V lost 1 base, J lost 2 bases, and 12 bases lay in between. CDR1 is SQVTM and CDR2 is ANQGSEA in the germline V gene. The CDR3 sequence: CSVEGRDGTYEQYF. The CDR3 bases are TGCAGCGTTGAAGGCCGGGACGGAACCTACGAGCAGTACTTC.

The chain is built from TRBV27 and TRBJ2-3; 8 bases are shared with TRBD1. After removal of 3 bases from V and 2 bases from J, the junction contained 4 bases not matched to a gene. CDR1 is MNHEY, CDR2 SMNVEV, per germline (reference sequence). The CDR3 runs to 15 residues. CDR3 in amino acids: CASSFTGGFTDTQYF. The CDR3 nucleotides are TGTGCCAGCAGTTTCACAGGGGGTTTCACAGATACGCAGTATTTT.

The chain recombines TRBV7-2 with TRBJ2-3; 9 bases line up with TRBD2. The CDR3 loop spans 16 amino acids. V lost 5 bases and J lost 0; bases outside the gene matches: 6. Germline V CDR1 and CDR2: SGHTA, FQGNSA. The CDR3 bases are TGTGCCAGCAGCCTGAATAGCGGGGGAAGCACAGATACGCAGTATTTT. Amino acids: CASSLNSGGSTDTQYF.